This entry features one TCR beta chain sequence. This sample is part of a study of T cell clones after liver transplantation. Clones were read by immunoSEQ multiplex PCR, and TCRdb kept only the in-frame ones, dropping some. The sample records roughly 100,000 clones, 75% to 85% being singletons. Trimming removed 3 bases from V and 9 bases from J, with 7 bases in between. Germline V gene data show CDR1 as LGHNA and CDR2 as YNFKEQ. This CDR3 has 11 amino acids. V and J are TRBV4-2 and TRBJ2-3; D gene ambiguous. The starting material was CD4+ T cells from blood, obtained before liver transplant. This clonotype originated in a human donor who received a liver transplant. Written as DNA, the CDR3 is TGTGCCAGCAGCCAGCCGGGCACGCAGTATTTT. Its translation is CASSQPGTQYF.